This T cell receptor (beta chain) stems from a study of human T cells and chemical hapten exposure. Across the study: Diphenylcyclopropenone was applied weekly to patients' scalps across the roughly 24-week study. General observations from the study: TCRs exceeding a frequency of 1 in 1000 stayed unchanged under DPC sensitization.

The V and J ends lost 8 bases and 5 bases, in that order; junction bases with no gene match: 9. The germline V gene has CDR1 LNHDA and CDR2 SQIVND (reference sequence). CDR3 length equals 15 residues. This clonotype was counted between two and nine times. Antigen unknown. Time point denoted: patch test 2, 6 weeks after DPC sensitization. Treatment described: therapeutic diphenylcyclopropenone sensitization with weekly scalp DPC. Patients had alopecia, were aged 18 to 70, and were not pregnant. TCRdb re-called the RACE reads through MiXCR, storing one row per CDR3 protein. The sample carries about 85,000 distinct CDR3 sequences, approximately 10% recorded once.

The chain recombines TRBV19 with TRBJ2-1, with 10 bases that match TRBD2. The specimen comprised whole blood, sampled in connection with sensitization to the hapten diphenylcyclopropenone (DPC). This TCR derives from a man aged 18 to 29 with alopecia areata. Some clones in this sample may be carry-over from other donors' samples. CDR3 bases: TGTGCCAGTTACACTCGACTAGCGGGCCACAATGAGCAGTTCTTC. Translation: CASYTRLAGHNEQFF.